The 30 T cell receptor beta chains below were found in one sample sequenced in a study of shared clonotypes between healthy human individuals. Profiling relied on immunoSEQ multiplex PCR, and the TCRdb table lists in-frame clones only, not all of them. The profile covers about 2.2 million clones, with 90% to 95% appearing a single time and about 1.7% taken by the ten largest. Naive CD8 populations comprised CD45RO-negative cells positively selected for CCR7, excluding terminally differentiated effector memory CD45RA+ cells. The material sequenced was naive CD8+ T cells from PBMCs. All receptors come from a man aged 18-30 years in good health. Some clones in this sample may be carry-over from other donors' samples.

The chain couples TRBV28 to TRBJ2-7; D is unresolved. Germline lookup yields CDR1 MDHEN and CDR2 SYDVKM. Trimming took off 1 base at V and 4 bases at J, with 8 bases between the two ends. CDR3 length: 13 residues. CDR3 DNA: TGTGCCAGCAGTTTATCCTTCGTGTACGAGCAGTACTTC. This gives the protein CASSLSFVYEQYF. The entire variable domain, with the rest obtained from reference TRBV28 and TRBJ2-7, is as follows: DVKVTQSSRYLVKRTGEKVFLECVQDMDHENMFWYRQDPGLGLRLIYFSYDVKMKEKGDIPEGYSVSREKKERFSLILESASTNQTSMYLCASSLSFVYEQYFGPGTRLTVT.

This chain joins TRBV28 and TRBJ2-7; D is unresolved. Germline loops: CDR1 MDHEN, CDR2 SYDVKM. Deletions cut 2 bases from V and 1 base from J, with 12 bases between. The CDR3 is 15 residues long. CDR3 DNA: TGTGCCAGCAGTTTAAGCAGCCCTCCATCCTACGAGCAGTACTTC. Residues: CASSLSSPPSYEQYF.

This chain connects TRBV7-9 to TRBJ1-3; D call uncertain. V lost 4 bases to trimming and J lost 5 bases, with 15 bases between them. CDR1 and CDR2 from the germline V gene are SEHNR and FQNEAQ (reference sequence). The CDR3 has 15 amino acids. CDR3 nucleotides: TGTGCCAGCAGCTCCTCATTCGGAGAAAGAAACACCATATATTTT. Its translation is CASSSSFGERNTIYF.

The chain is built from TRBV6-1 and TRBJ2-7, with TRBD1 matching 9 bases. The CDR3 sequence is 14 residues long. Per the germline V gene, CDR1 is MNHNS and CDR2 is SASEGT. The V gene end was trimmed by 5 bases and the J gene end by 0 bases; junction bases not matched to a gene: 2. The CDR3: CASSIQGASYEQYF. The CDR3 nucleotides are TGTGCCAGCAGTATACAGGGGGCCTCCTACGAGCAGTACTTC.

The chain carries TRBV27 and TRBJ1-1; TRBD1 agrees at 9 bases. The junction had 9 bases not matched to a gene; V was cut back by 6 bases and J by 4 bases. Germline lookup yields CDR1 MNHEY and CDR2 SMNVEV (reference sequence). This CDR3 has 15 amino acids. The DNA of the CDR3 is TGTGCCAGCAGACCCTCACAGGGGGCCGGCACTGAAGCTTTCTTT. Protein: CASRPSQGAGTEAFF.

The chain links TRBV5-1 to TRBJ2-7; D is tentatively TRBD1 or TRBD2 (5 bases each). V lost 5 bases, J lost 3 bases, and 15 bases lay in between. Germline assignment: CDR1 SGHRS and CDR2 YFSETQ. The CDR3 loop spans 14 amino acids. The CDR3 is CASRTGPDFYEQYF. The CDR3 nucleotides are TGCGCCAGCAGGACGGGGCCGGATTTCTACGAGCAGTACTTC.

The chain uses TRBV7-9 and TRBJ2-5; TRBD1 agrees at 10 bases. The germline V gene has CDR1 SEHNR and CDR2 FQNEAQ (reference sequence). J was trimmed by 2 bases and V by 6 bases; bases with no gene match: 6. The CDR3 has 15 amino acids. CDR3 nucleotide sequence: TGTGCCAGCAGGAGGGGACAGGGGACTCAAGAGACCCAGTACTTC. It is translated as CASRRGQGTQETQYF.

The gene calls are TRBV25-1 and TRBJ2-3; 12 bases line up with TRBD2. Germline assignment: CDR1 MGHDK and CDR2 SYGVNS. This CDR3 has 16 residues. After removal of 2 bases from V and 2 bases from J, the junction contained 2 bases not matched to a gene. The CDR3 reads CASSELAGGITDTQYF. CDR3 coding DNA: TGTGCCAGCAGTGAACTAGCGGGAGGGATCACAGATACGCAGTATTTT.

CDR3 in amino acids: CASSESGRSETQYF. CDR3 sequence (DNA): TGCGCCAGCAGTGAGTCCGGCAGGTCTGAGACCCAGTACTTC. The chain is built from TRBV10-2 and TRBJ2-5, with D hard to call. The CDR3 sequence is 14 residues long. Germline CDR1 reads WSHSY; CDR2 reads SAAADI. The V end was cut by 0 bases, the J end by 5 bases, with 10 bases between.

A single count supports this clone. The sample holds other DNA sequences that translate to the same CDR3. The chain recombines TRBV19 with TRBJ2-5; 11 bases are a match to TRBD2. Germline V gene sequence: CDR1 LNHDA, CDR2 SQIVND (reference sequence). The CDR3 consists of 15 residues. The V and J ends lost 6 bases and 4 bases, in that order; junction bases with no gene match: 7. Here the CDR3 reads CASSPLAGVGETQYF. CDR3 DNA: TGTGCCAGTAGCCCACTAGCGGGAGTAGGAGAGACCCAGTACTTC.

This chain connects TRBV19 to TRBJ1-1; 8 bases line up with TRBD1. Germline-derived CDR1 and CDR2 are LNHDA and SQIVND (reference sequence). There are 14 residues in the CDR3. With V trimmed by 3 bases and J by 5 bases, 5 bases remained unmatched. The CDR3, as DNA: TGTGCCAGTAGTATGGGGACAGGCAGTACTGAAGCTTTCTTT. Amino acids: CASSMGTGSTEAFF.

The chain has TRBV9 and TRBJ2-2, with TRBD2 matching over 8 bases. Germline CDR1 and CDR2: SGDLS and YYNGEE. Trimming took 4 bases from V and 1 from J; bases not matched to a gene: 3. This CDR3 has 15 residues. CDR3 nucleotide sequence: TGTGCCAGCAGCCGGGAGGGATTGAACACCGGGGAGCTGTTTTTT. This codes for CASSREGLNTGELFF.

This clone occurred once. V and J are TRBV7-8 and TRBJ2-3; 9 bases fit TRBD2. This CDR3 comprises 15 residues. CDR1 is SGHVS and CDR2 is FQNEAQ in the germline V gene. The V gene end was trimmed by 4 bases and the J gene end by 3 bases; junction bases not matched to a gene: 5. CDR3 region: CASSSGLAQTDTQYF. The CDR3 DNA sequence: TGTGCCAGCAGCTCGGGACTAGCTCAGACAGATACGCAGTATTTT.

The CDR3 here is CASSLILKGEGNNEQFF. The CDR3 bases are TGTGCCAGCAGCTTAATCCTCAAAGGGGAGGGCAACAATGAGCAGTTCTTC. V usage is TRBV7-3 and J usage is TRBJ2-1; 7 bases line up with TRBD2. From germline, CDR1 is SGHTA and CDR2 FQGTGA. V trimming: 1 base; J trimming: 5 bases; junction bases outside the gene matches: 11. This CDR3 region has 17 residues.

In regard to this clone: Other DNA sequences from this sample encode an identical CDR3 as well. The rearrangement joins TRBV6-6 to TRBJ2-1; D is possibly TRBD1 (6 bases). The CDR3 totals 14 residues. V dropped 6 bases and J dropped 0 bases, with 9 bases sitting between them. Germline assignment: CDR1 MNHNY and CDR2 SVGAGI (reference sequence). The CDR3 spells CASSPDSSYNEQFF. The CDR3 DNA reads as TGTGCCAGCAGCCCGGACAGCTCCTACAATGAGCAGTTCTTC.

This chain links TRBV28 with TRBJ2-3, with 16 bases lining up with TRBD2. Germline CDR1 reads MDHEN; CDR2 reads SYDVKM. This CDR3 is built from 18 residues. V lost 6 bases, J lost 3 bases, and 9 bases stayed unmatched. The CDR3 region has the DNA TGTGCCAGCAGATCGCCGGGACTAGCGGGAGGGCCGACAGATACGCAGTATTTT. It yields the protein CASRSPGLAGGPTDTQYF.

The CDR3 sequence: CASSYSDLSGYEQYF. The DNA of the CDR3 is TGTGCCAGCAGCTATTCCGATCTCTCGGGCTACGAGCAGTACTTC. The rearrangement uses TRBV5-4 and TRBJ2-7, with D hard to call. V was trimmed by 3 bases and J by 3 bases, leaving 16 bases between them. This CDR3 comprises 15 residues. CDR1 is SGHNT, CDR2 YYREEE, per germline (reference sequence).

The chain employs TRBV7-8 and TRBJ2-7, with a weak D call TRBD1 (6 bases). This CDR3 has 14 amino acids. Germline V CDR1 and CDR2: SGHVS, FQNEAQ. The V and J ends lost 5 bases and 0 bases respectively, with 11 bases between them. The DNA for the CDR3 is TGTGCCAGCAGCCCCCAGGACAGCTCCTACGAGCAGTACTTC. Encoded protein: CASSPQDSSYEQYF.

V usage is TRBV29-1 and J usage is TRBJ2-1; 10 nucleotides agree with TRBD2. V lost 6 bases, J lost 15 bases, and 20 bases stayed unmatched. The CDR3 length is 15 residues. Germline-derived CDR1 and CDR2 are SQVTM and ANQGSEA. CDR3 nucleotide sequence: TGCAGCGTCCCAGGAGGACAGCAGCGGGAGGGCCAGGGGTTCTTC. Its translation is CSVPGGQQREGQGFF.

The J gene is TRBJ2-1, the V gene TRBV10-1, with 8 bases aligning to TRBD2. The CDR3 loop spans 17 amino acids. Germline-derived CDR1 and CDR2 are WNHNN and SYGVQD (reference sequence). Trimming at V came to 2 bases and at J to 0 bases, leaving 6 bases not matched to a gene. CDR3 region: CASSEGLASSSYNEQFF. CDR3 nucleotide sequence: TGCGCCAGCAGTGAGGGACTAGCTTCCAGCTCCTACAATGAGCAGTTCTTC.

CDR3 protein: CASSLRDSGYNEQFF. DNA for the CDR3: TGTGCCAGCAGCTTGCGGGACTCCGGGTACAATGAGCAGTTCTTC. The chain combines TRBV11-1 with TRBJ2-1; D may be TRBD2 (6 bases). Looked up from germline, CDR1 is SGHAT and CDR2 is FQDESV (reference sequence). This CDR3 spans 15 amino acids. The V end lost 3 bases, the J end lost 4 bases, and 13 bases lay between the germline ends.

Of note for this clone: The junction departs from germline at one end; a sequencing error may be responsible. The V gene is TRBV4-2, the J gene TRBJ1-2, with D possibly being TRBD1 (5 bases). The CDR3 has 15 residues. Germline V gives CDR1 LGHNA, CDR2 YNFKEQ. The CDR3 protein is CASSQEISGHYGYTF. The CDR3 DNA reads as TGTGCCAGCAGCCAAGAAATCTCGGGGCACTACGGCTACACCTTC.

Of note for this clone: The same CDR3 arises from other DNA sequences in this sample as well. The chain couples TRBV11-2 to TRBJ2-7; D unresolved. There are 12 residues in the CDR3. Trimming removed 1 base at V and 3 bases at J, with 4 bases between. The germline CDR1 and CDR2 sequences are SGHAT and FQNNGV. The CDR3 here is CASSLASYEQYF. The CDR3 nucleotides are TGTGCCAGCAGCTTAGCTAGCTACGAGCAGTACTTC.

The chain is built from TRBV19 and TRBJ2-7; D not certain. From germline, CDR1 is LNHDA and CDR2 SQIVND (reference sequence). There are 16 residues in the CDR3. Trimming took 0 bases from V and 3 from J, leaving 15 bases between them. CDR3: CASSIDRETRVYEQYF. The CDR3 nucleotides read TGTGCCAGTAGTATAGATCGTGAGACTCGTGTCTACGAGCAGTACTTC.

The chain carries TRBV28 and TRBJ2-7, with 8 bases that match TRBD2. The CDR3 has 15 amino acids. With V trimmed by 6 bases and J by 4 bases, 11 bases remained unmatched. Germline V CDR1 and CDR2: MDHEN, SYDVKM. CDR3 in amino acids: CASRLRLASFYEQYF. In DNA form, the CDR3 reads TGTGCCAGCAGGCTCAGACTAGCGTCCTTTTACGAGCAGTACTTC.

The gene calls are TRBV10-3 and TRBJ1-2, with TRBD1 as a possible D gene (6 bases). CDR3 length: 14 residues. Per the germline V gene, CDR1 is ENHRY and CDR2 is SYGVKD. Trimming stripped 10 bases from V and 4 bases from J, with 19 bases between. The CDR3 reads CATGGPVEFYGYTF. The CDR3 DNA sequence: TGTGCCACGGGGGGGCCTGTAGAGTTCTATGGCTACACCTTC.

This clone occurred once. This sequence joins TRBV29-1 and TRBJ2-3, with 8 bases lining up with TRBD2. This CDR3 region has 18 residues. V shed 7 bases, J shed 0 bases, and the junction held 18 bases outside the gene matches. CDR1 is SQVTM and CDR2 is ANQGSEA in the germline V gene. The DNA for the CDR3 is TGCAGCGGGCTAGTCGGACTTCTAGCGGGCTTTAGCACAGATACGCAGTATTTT. This encodes CSGLVGLLAGFSTDTQYF.

The V gene is TRBV10-2, the J gene TRBJ2-3, with 11 bases aligning to TRBD2. Looked up from germline, CDR1 is WSHSY and CDR2 is SAAADI. The CDR3 has 16 amino acids. Losses at the gene ends were 4 bases for V and 4 bases for J; bases not matched to a gene: 7. In DNA form, the CDR3 reads TGCGCCAGCAGTGCCCCACTAGCGGGAGAGGCAGATACGCAGTATTTT. Amino acid sequence: CASSAPLAGEADTQYF.

The chain links TRBV5-4 to TRBJ2-2, with D maybe TRBD2 (5 bases). The length of the CDR3 is 14 residues. The germline V and J ends were trimmed by 4 bases and 1 base, with 8 bases remaining between them. Per germline, CDR1 SGHNT and CDR2 YYREEE (reference sequence). CDR3 loop: CASSGLKNTGELFF. CDR3 nucleotides: TGTGCCAGCAGCGGACTCAAGAACACCGGGGAGCTGTTTTTT.

The rearrangement uses TRBV27 and TRBJ2-1; 13 nucleotides agree with TRBD2. The V gene end was trimmed by 6 bases and the J gene end by 9 bases; junction bases not matched to a gene: 5. The CDR3 is made up of 14 amino acids. The germline gives CDR1 MNHEY, CDR2 SMNVEV (reference sequence). The CDR3 loop is CASSTGTSGIEQFF. In nucleotides, the CDR3 is TGTGCCAGCAGCACCGGGACTAGCGGGATTGAGCAGTTCTTC.